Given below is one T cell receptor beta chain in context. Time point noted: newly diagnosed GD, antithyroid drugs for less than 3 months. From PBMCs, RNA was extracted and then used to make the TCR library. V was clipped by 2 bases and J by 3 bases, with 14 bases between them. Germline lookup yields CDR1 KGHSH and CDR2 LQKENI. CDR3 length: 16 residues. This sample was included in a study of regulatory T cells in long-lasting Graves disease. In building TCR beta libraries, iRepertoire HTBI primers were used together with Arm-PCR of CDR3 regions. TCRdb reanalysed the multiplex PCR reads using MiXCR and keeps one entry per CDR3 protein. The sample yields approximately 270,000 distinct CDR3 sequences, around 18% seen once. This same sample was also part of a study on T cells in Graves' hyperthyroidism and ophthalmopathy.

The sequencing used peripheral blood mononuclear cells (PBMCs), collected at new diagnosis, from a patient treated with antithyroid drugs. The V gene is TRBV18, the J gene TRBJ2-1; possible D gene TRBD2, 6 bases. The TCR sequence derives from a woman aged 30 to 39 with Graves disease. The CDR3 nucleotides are TGTGCCAGCTCACCATCCCAGGGACTGAACTACAATGAGCAGTTCTTC. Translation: CASSPSQGLNYNEQFF.